The clone carrying this TCR beta chain came up many times. Its antigen is not identified. The ends were cut back, 4 bases at V and 4 bases at J, with 4 bases in the middle. The CDR3 contains 11 residues. Germline V gene sequence: CDR1 KGHDR, CDR2 SFDVKD. Donors uniformly comprised healthy Caucasians. This sample was included in a study of identical twins. Broader study findings: Modelling underestimated the level of out-of-frame TCR alpha sharing observed in monozygotic twins. Analyses of zero insertions could, in part, be confounded by invariant MAIT and iNKT cells.

Through template switching, a universal primer site was introduced, and the cDNA contained unique molecular identifiers. TCRdb reanalysed the 5' RACE reads using MiXCR and keeps one entry per CDR3 protein. The data show some 630,000 distinct CDR3 sequences, roughly 6.6% seen once. Another study also made use of these data, one on yellow fever vaccine responses in identical twins.

This TCR was sampled from a woman under 30 in good health. The specimen was PBMCs. This sequence joins TRBV24-1 and TRBJ2-7; D gene unclear. CDR3 in DNA: TGTGCCACCAGTGAGGGGTACGAGCAGTACTTC. Translating gives CATSEGYEQYF.